The 26 T cell receptor beta chains reported below all come from one sample, sequenced in a study of T cell repertoires in cytomegalovirus infection (dated by TCRdb to between 2018 and 2021). These TCRs are of unknown antigen specificity. The treatment or condition tag for this specimen amounts to: in vitro stimulation with specific CMV peptide epitopes to enrich CMV-specific T cells. Sequencing was performed on an Illumina HiSeq 1500. Starting from the raw public reads, TCRdb applied fastp trimming at Q25, assembled clones with MiXCR and retained in-frame beta chains. A single entry per CDR3 protein holds the most common genes and DNA from its merged rows. Across this sample there are 800,000 to 950,000 distinct CDR3 sequences, with 32% seen only once. The leading ten clones occupy approximately 13% of the sample. Sequences were derived from cultured CD8+ T cells from PBMCs, sampled from culture after CMV antigen stimulation. The receptors shown here come from a human donor in good health (CMV status not recorded). Some clones in this sample may be carry-over from other donors' samples.

This clonotype was seen at least ten times. The CDR3 here is CASSEWGKINHEQFF. The CDR3 DNA follows: TGTGCCAGCAGTGAATGGGGGAAGATTAACCATGAGCAGTTCTTC. V and J are TRBV6-1 and TRBJ2-1, with D possibly being TRBD1 or TRBD2 (5 bases each). The CDR3 covers 15 residues. Germline values: CDR1 MNHNS, CDR2 SASEGT. Trimming pared 2 bases from V and 8 bases from J, leaving 16 bases between.

This clonotype occurred once. The chain couples TRBV12-3 or TRBV12-4 to TRBJ2-1; D may be TRBD1 or TRBD2 (5 bases each). The CDR3 length is 16 residues. Trimming removed 3 bases from V and 0 bases from J, with 12 bases in between. The CDR3 region is CASSFFGTNSYNEQFF. The CDR3 bases are TGTGCCAGCAGTTTCTTCGGGACCAACTCCTACAATGAGCAGTTCTTC.

This clonotype appeared a few times. The chain has TRBV7-9 and TRBJ2-4; D uncertain. CDR1 and CDR2 from the germline V gene are SEHNR and FQNEAQ (reference sequence). V was clipped by 3 bases and J by 2 bases, with 11 bases between them. This CDR3 contains 15 residues. The CDR3 spells CASSLARLTKNIQYF. The CDR3 DNA sequence: TGTGCCAGCAGCTTGGCCAGGCTGACCAAAAACATTCAGTACTTC.

This chain links TRBV7-8 with TRBJ1-1; no clear D. Germline assignment: CDR1 SGHVS and CDR2 FQNEAQ. There are 15 residues in the CDR3. V was shortened by 5 bases and J by 1 base, with 14 bases between the two germline ends. The DNA of the CDR3 is TGTGCCAGCAGCCCCCAGCGGCGGCCGAACACTGAAGCTTTCTTT. Amino acids: CASSPQRRPNTEAFF. The full variable domain, in which reference TRBV7-8 and TRBJ1-1 provide the parts outside the CDR3, is GAGVSQSPRYKVAKRGQDVALRCDPISGHVSLFWYQQALGQGPEFLTYFQNEAQLDKSGLPSDRFFAERPEGSVSTLKIQRTQQEDSAVYLCASSPQRRPNTEAFFGQGTRLTVV.

This clonotype was seen ten or more times. V and J are TRBV7-2 and TRBJ2-2, with TRBD2 identical over 12 bases. The CDR3 extends over 17 amino acids. Germline V gene sequence: CDR1 SGHTA, CDR2 FQGNSA. J gave up 4 bases and V 6 bases, and 9 bases lay outside the gene matches. The CDR3 is CASRGYLAGGRTGELFF. As DNA, the CDR3 is TGTGCCAGCAGGGGATATCTAGCGGGGGGGCGCACCGGGGAGCTGTTTTTT.

This clonotype has only a few counts. The chain employs TRBV27 and TRBJ1-1, with D unclear. Germline CDR1 MNHEY, CDR2 SMNVEV (reference sequence). The CDR3 totals 13 residues. V was cut by 6 bases and J by 7 bases, with 15 bases left in between. The CDR3 sequence: CASRLASIFEAFF. The CDR3 bases are TGTGCCAGCAGGTTGGCTTCGATATTTGAAGCTTTCTTT.

In this sample, this clonotype turned up a few times. The V gene is TRBV7-9, the J gene TRBJ2-1; 10 bases match TRBD2. The CDR3 contains 13 residues. Per the germline V gene, CDR1 is SEHNR and CDR2 is FQNEAQ (reference sequence). V lost 1 base and J lost 12; bases outside the gene matches: 3. The CDR3 reads CASSLERLAGQFF. CDR3 nucleotide sequence: TGTGCCAGCAGCTTAGAAAGACTAGCGGGGCAGTTCTTC.

This chain uses TRBV6-5 with TRBJ2-1, with D tentatively TRBD1 or TRBD2 (5 bases each). The germline V gene encodes CDR1 MNHEY and CDR2 SVGAGI. The CDR3 spans 16 residues. V was pared by 4 bases and J by 6 bases, with 19 bases between. CDR3 sequence: CASSSLGDPYFNEQFF. The CDR3 DNA sequence: TGTGCCAGCAGTTCCCTGGGGGACCCCTACTTCAATGAGCAGTTCTTC.

The chain recombines TRBV7-9 with TRBJ1-2, with D possibly being TRBD1 (6 bases). V was trimmed by 1 base and J by 3 bases, leaving 15 bases between them. CDR3 length: 16 amino acids. CDR1 is SEHNR and CDR2 is FQNEAQ in the germline V gene (reference sequence). DNA of the CDR3: TGTGCCAGCAGCTTAGGACAGGTACAAAGGCACTATGGCTACACCTTC. It specifies CASSLGQVQRHYGYTF.

The rearrangement uses TRBV10-3 and TRBJ2-5; D gene uncertain. CDR1 ENHRY and CDR2 SYGVKD come from the germline V gene. CDR3 length: 12 residues. V lost 3 bases and J 3 bases, leaving 5 bases between the germline ends. CDR3 sequence (DNA): TGTGCCATCAGTGATCTCGAAGAGACCCAGTACTTC. As protein: CAISDLEETQYF.

This chain links TRBV19 with TRBJ1-1, with 7 nucleotides matching TRBD1. The germline CDR1 and CDR2 sequences are LNHDA and SQIVND (reference sequence). V lost 6 bases to trimming and J lost 0 bases; unmatched junction nucleotides: 4. CDR3 length equals 14 residues. The CDR3 loop reads CASRQGFLNTEAFF. CDR3 nucleotides: TGTGCCAGTAGACAGGGGTTTCTGAACACTGAAGCTTTCTTT.

The sample holds a few counts of this clonotype. V is TRBV7-2 and J is TRBJ1-4; no firm D call. Trimming left V 3 bases short and J 8 bases short, with 16 bases between. Germline CDR1 is SGHTA and CDR2 is FQGNSA. The CDR3 spans 15 residues. For the CDR3, the DNA is TGTGCCAGCAGCTTGCGTAGCCCCGTGAGAGAAAAACTGTTTTTT. The encoded protein is CASSLRSPVREKLFF.

The CDR3 loop is CASSGYSAYEQYF. CDR3 sequence (DNA): TGTGCCAGCAGTGGGTACAGCGCCTACGAGCAGTACTTC. V is TRBV6-8 and J is TRBJ2-7; D is unclear. Germline lookup yields CDR1 MNHGY and CDR2 SAAAGT. The CDR3 length is 13 residues. The V gene lost 5 bases and the J gene lost 2 bases, with 10 bases spanning the gap.

V and J are TRBV12-3 or TRBV12-4 and TRBJ1-3, with D uncertain. The V end was cut by 2 bases, the J end by 4 bases, with 9 bases between. The CDR3 consists of 14 residues. CDR3 loop: CASSLWAEGNTIYF. DNA for the CDR3: TGTGCCAGCAGTTTATGGGCAGAGGGAAACACCATATATTTT.

The chain combines TRBV27 with TRBJ1-5; 9 positions match TRBD1. Germline V gene sequence: CDR1 MNHEY, CDR2 SMNVEV (reference sequence). J was trimmed by 0 bases and V by 5 bases; bases with no gene match: 8. The CDR3 loop spans 17 amino acids. In DNA form, the CDR3 reads TGTGCCAGCAGTAACCGGGACAGGGTCAATAGCAATCAGCCCCAGCATTTT. Translated, it gives CASSNRDRVNSNQPQHF.

This clonotype was counted only a few times. The chain joins TRBV12-3 or TRBV12-4 to TRBJ2-3, with a possible D match to TRBD2 (5 bases). The V and J ends lost 8 bases and 7 bases respectively, with 16 bases between them. The CDR3 covers 13 residues. CDR3 loop: CASAGENRNTQYF. CDR3 DNA sequence: TGTGCCAGCGCCGGGGAGAATCGGAATACGCAGTATTTT.

This chain links TRBV27 with TRBJ2-7; perhaps D is TRBD1 or TRBD2 (6 bases each). Trimming shortened V by 5 bases and J by 6 bases, and 11 bases separated the two germline ends. The CDR3 sequence is 12 residues long. The germline gives CDR1 MNHEY, CDR2 SMNVEV (reference sequence). The CDR3 coding sequence is TGTGCCAGCAGTATACAGGGAGGCGAGCAGTACTTC. Its translation: CASSIQGGEQYF.

This clonotype was recorded a few times. The chain couples TRBV6-5 to TRBJ1-6; the match to TRBD1 covers 8 bases. This CDR3 region has 17 residues. The trim removed 0 bases at V and 10 bases at J, leaving 11 bases unmatched. Germline lookup yields CDR1 MNHEY and CDR2 SVGAGI. The CDR3 region is CASSYSRQDRVGSPLHF. For the CDR3, the DNA is TGTGCCAGCAGTTACTCGAGGCAGGACAGGGTAGGATCACCCCTCCACTTT.

Written as DNA, the CDR3 is TGCGCCAGCAGCCAAGTAGGGTCGTGGTTGACAGGGGGCGTCTCTGGGGCCAACGTCCTGACTTTC. Protein sequence: CASSQVGSWLTGGVSGANVLTF. The V gene is TRBV4-1, the J gene TRBJ2-6, with TRBD1 identical over 10 bases. The J segment lost 0 bases and the V segment lost 1 base, leaving 15 bases of the junction unmatched. The CDR3 contains 22 residues. Looked up from germline, CDR1 is MGHRA and CDR2 is YSYEKL.

The rearrangement links TRBV14 to TRBJ1-5; no clear D gene. This CDR3 has 13 residues. The ends were cut back, 5 bases at V and 3 bases at J, with 8 bases in the middle. Germline-derived CDR1 and CDR2 are SGHDN and FVKESK. This CDR3 is CASSSDFNQPQHF. CDR3 DNA: TGTGCCAGCAGCTCAGATTTCAATCAGCCCCAGCATTTT.

This clonotype was counted once. The CDR3 sequence: CATGGTDKNIQYF. The CDR3 coding sequence is TGCGCCACCGGGGGGACAGATAAAAACATTCAGTACTTC. V gene TRBV4-1 combines with J gene TRBJ2-4; D tentatively reads TRBD1 or TRBD2 (7 bases each). The V and J ends lost 10 bases and 4 bases respectively, with 14 bases between them. The CDR3 is 13 residues long. Germline CDR1 and CDR2: MGHRA and YSYEKL.

The table lists this clonotype with many counts. V is TRBV27 and J is TRBJ2-3; D is perhaps TRBD2 (6 bases). The CDR3 loop spans 15 amino acids. CDR1 and CDR2 from the germline V gene are MNHEY and SMNVEV (reference sequence). V lost 2 bases, J lost 3 bases, and 12 bases lay in between. The CDR3 reads CASSLTHRGTDTQYF. The CDR3 DNA reads TGTGCCAGCAGTTTAACGCACCGGGGGACAGATACGCAGTATTTT.

This chain connects TRBV5-6 to TRBJ1-5; D is ambiguous. Germline CDR1 reads SGHDT; CDR2 reads YYEEEE. CDR3 length: 14 residues. Trimming left V 5 bases short and J 0 bases short, with 9 bases between. The CDR3 nucleotides are TGTGCCAGCAGATCCAGTTATAGCAATCAGCCCCAGCATTTT. Protein product: CASRSSYSNQPQHF.

This clonotype occurred a few times. This rearrangement joins TRBV5-1 to TRBJ2-1, with 11 bases fitting TRBD1. The CDR3 loop spans 16 amino acids. V was pared by 4 bases and J by 7 bases, with 10 bases of the junction left unmatched. The germline CDR1 and CDR2 sequences are SGHRS and YFSETQ. The CDR3 spells CASSMDRGRLRNEQFF. In DNA form, the CDR3 reads TGCGCCAGCAGCATGGACAGGGGGCGCCTTAGGAATGAGCAGTTCTTC.

This clonotype has a handful of counts. This sequence joins TRBV6-2 or TRBV6-3 and TRBJ1-5; 9 bases match TRBD1. V was clipped by 4 bases and J by 11 bases; unmatched bases: 12. Germline assignment: CDR1 MNHEY and CDR2 SVGEGT. This CDR3 has 15 amino acids. The CDR3 coding sequence is TGTGCCAGCAGTTTCTCCGGGACAGGGTATTTGTCCCAGCATTTT. As protein: CASSFSGTGYLSQHF.

This chain uses TRBV4-3 with TRBJ2-5, with 9 positions matching TRBD2. With V trimmed by 0 bases and J by 4 bases, 6 bases remained unmatched. The germline gives CDR1 LGHNA, CDR2 YSLEER. The CDR3 runs 16 residues. CDR3 DNA: TGCGCCAGCAGCCAAGACTGGCGGGGGGGCCCAGAGACCCAGTACTTC. It encodes CASSQDWRGGPETQYF.